This TCR beta chain was found in a study of blood T cell repertoires in COVID-19. The participants were between about 18 and 90 years old and came from fewer than 25 US areas. Which cohort a participant joined came from the clinical history participants gave. V was shortened by 4 bases and J by 6 bases, with 13 bases between the two germline ends. The length of the CDR3 is 14 residues. Germline V CDR1 and CDR2: MDHEN, SYDVKM. Measured with immunoSEQ multiplex PCR; TCRdb has only the in-frame clones, and not every one. The table shows about 330,000 clones, with more than 75% occurring only once. The sample taken for sequencing was PBMCs or T cells enriched from blood (not recorded which). The sequence was collected from a woman aged 18-30 years who had recovered from COVID-19. V usage is TRBV28 and J usage is TRBJ1-5, with D hard to call. The CDR3 here is CASSSGGGGQPQHF. The CDR3 nucleotides read TGTGCCAGCAGTTCCGGTGGAGGCGGTCAGCCCCAGCATTTT.